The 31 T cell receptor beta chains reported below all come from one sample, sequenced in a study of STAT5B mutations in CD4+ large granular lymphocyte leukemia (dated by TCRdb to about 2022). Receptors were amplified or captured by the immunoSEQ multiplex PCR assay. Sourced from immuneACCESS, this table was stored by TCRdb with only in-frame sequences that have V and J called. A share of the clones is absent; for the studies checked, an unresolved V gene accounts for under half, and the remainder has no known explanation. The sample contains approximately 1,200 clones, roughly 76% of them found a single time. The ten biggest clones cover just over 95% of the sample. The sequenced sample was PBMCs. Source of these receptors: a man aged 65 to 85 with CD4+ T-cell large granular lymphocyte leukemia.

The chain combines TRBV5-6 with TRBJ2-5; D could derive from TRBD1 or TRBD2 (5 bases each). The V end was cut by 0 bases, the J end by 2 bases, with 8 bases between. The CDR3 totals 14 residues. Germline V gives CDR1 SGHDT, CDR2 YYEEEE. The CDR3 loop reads CASSLAGLQETQYF. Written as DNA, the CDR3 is TGTGCCAGCAGCTTGGCGGGGCTACAAGAGACCCAGTACTTC.

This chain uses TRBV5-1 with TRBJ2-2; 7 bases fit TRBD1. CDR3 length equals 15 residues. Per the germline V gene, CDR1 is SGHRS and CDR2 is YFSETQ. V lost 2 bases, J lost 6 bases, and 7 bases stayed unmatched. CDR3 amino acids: CASSFRQGGAGELFF. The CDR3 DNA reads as TGCGCCAGCAGCTTTCGACAGGGTGGGGCCGGGGAGCTGTTTTTT.

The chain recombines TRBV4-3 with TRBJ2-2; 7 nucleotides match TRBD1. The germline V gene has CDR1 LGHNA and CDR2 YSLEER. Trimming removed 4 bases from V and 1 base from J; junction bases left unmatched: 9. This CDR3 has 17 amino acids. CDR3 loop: CASSPKRQGRNTGELFF. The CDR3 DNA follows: TGCGCCAGCAGCCCGAAAAGACAGGGAAGGAACACCGGGGAGCTGTTTTTT.

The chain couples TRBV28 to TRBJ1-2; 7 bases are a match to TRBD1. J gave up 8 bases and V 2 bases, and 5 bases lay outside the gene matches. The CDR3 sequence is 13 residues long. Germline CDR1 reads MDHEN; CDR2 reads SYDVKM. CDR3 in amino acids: CASSLDRVHGYTF. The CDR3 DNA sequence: TGTGCCAGCAGTTTAGACAGGGTGCACGGCTACACCTTC.

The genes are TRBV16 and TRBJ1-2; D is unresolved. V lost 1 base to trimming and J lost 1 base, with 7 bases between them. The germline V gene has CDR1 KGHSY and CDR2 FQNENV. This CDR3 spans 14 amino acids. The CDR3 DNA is TGTGCCAGCAGCCAATTGGGTAGTAACTATGGCTACACCTTC. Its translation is CASSQLGSNYGYTF.

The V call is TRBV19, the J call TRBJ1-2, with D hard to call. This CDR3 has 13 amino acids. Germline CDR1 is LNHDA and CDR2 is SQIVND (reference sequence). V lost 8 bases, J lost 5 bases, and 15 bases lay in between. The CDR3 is CASVDGLRYGYTF. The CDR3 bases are TGTGCCAGTGTGGACGGGTTAAGGTATGGCTACACCTTC.

CDR3 DNA sequence: TGTGCCAGCAACAAAGGGGGGTATGATTCACCCCTCCACTTT. It specifies CASNKGGYDSPLHF. The J gene is TRBJ1-6, the V gene TRBV9; TRBD1 might be the D (6 bases). The V gene lost 6 bases and the J gene lost 8 bases, with 15 bases spanning the gap. The CDR3 is 14 amino acids. CDR1 is SGDLS and CDR2 is YYNGEE in the germline V gene.

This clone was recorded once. The CDR3 DNA sequence: TGTGCCAGCAGTAACAGGGCCGGAAACTATGGCTACACCTTC. This gives the protein CASSNRAGNYGYTF. The rearrangement joins TRBV6-6 to TRBJ1-2; D is perhaps TRBD1 (6 bases). V lost 5 bases to trimming and J lost 2 bases, with 12 bases between them. Germline CDR1 reads MNHNY; CDR2 reads SVGAGI (reference sequence). CDR3 size: 14 residues.

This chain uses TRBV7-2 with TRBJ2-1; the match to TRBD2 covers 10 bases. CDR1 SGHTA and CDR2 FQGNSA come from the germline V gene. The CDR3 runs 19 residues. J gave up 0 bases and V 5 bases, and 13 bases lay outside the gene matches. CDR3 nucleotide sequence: TGTGCCAGCAGCACCGATGGATTACTAGCGGGGAACTCCTACAATGAGCAGTTCTTC. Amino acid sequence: CASSTDGLLAGNSYNEQFF.

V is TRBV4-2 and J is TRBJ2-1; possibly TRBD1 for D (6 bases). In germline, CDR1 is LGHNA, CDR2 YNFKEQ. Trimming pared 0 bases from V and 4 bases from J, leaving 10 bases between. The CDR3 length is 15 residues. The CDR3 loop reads CASSQELTGYNEQFF. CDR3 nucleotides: TGTGCCAGCAGCCAAGAGTTGACAGGATACAATGAGCAGTTCTTC.

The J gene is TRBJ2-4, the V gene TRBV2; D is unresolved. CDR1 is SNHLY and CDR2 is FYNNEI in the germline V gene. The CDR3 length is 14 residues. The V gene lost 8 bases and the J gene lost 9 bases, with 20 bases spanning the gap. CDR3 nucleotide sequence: TGTGCCAGCGCGGTGAGGTCCTCCGGACGCATTCAGTACTTC. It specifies CASAVRSSGRIQYF.

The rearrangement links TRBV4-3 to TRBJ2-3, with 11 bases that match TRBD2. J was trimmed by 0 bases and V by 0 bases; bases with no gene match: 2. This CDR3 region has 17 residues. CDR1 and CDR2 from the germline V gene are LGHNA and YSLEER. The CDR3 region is CASSQELAGASTDTQYF. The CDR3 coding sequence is TGCGCCAGCAGCCAAGAACTAGCGGGGGCTAGCACAGATACGCAGTATTTT.

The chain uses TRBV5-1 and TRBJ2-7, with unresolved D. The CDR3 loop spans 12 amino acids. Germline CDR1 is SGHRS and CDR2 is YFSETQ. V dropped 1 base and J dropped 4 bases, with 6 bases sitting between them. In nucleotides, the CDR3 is TGCGCCAGCAGCTTGACGGGTTACGAGCAGTACTTC. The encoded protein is CASSLTGYEQYF.

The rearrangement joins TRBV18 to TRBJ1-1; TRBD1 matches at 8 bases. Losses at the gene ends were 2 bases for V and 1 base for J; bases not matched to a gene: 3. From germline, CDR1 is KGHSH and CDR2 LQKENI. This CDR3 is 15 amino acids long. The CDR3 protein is CASSPKTGANTEAFF. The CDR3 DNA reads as TGTGCCAGCTCACCAAAGACAGGGGCGAACACTGAAGCTTTCTTT.

The CDR3 here is CASSAPRLGVYEQYF. The CDR3 coding sequence is TGTGCCAGCAGTGCCCCCCGGCTCGGAGTCTACGAGCAGTACTTC. The rearrangement uses TRBV6-1 and TRBJ2-7; D unresolved. CDR1 MNHNS and CDR2 SASEGT come from the germline V gene. V lost 4 bases to trimming and J lost 3 bases, with 16 bases between them. The CDR3 sequence is 15 residues long.

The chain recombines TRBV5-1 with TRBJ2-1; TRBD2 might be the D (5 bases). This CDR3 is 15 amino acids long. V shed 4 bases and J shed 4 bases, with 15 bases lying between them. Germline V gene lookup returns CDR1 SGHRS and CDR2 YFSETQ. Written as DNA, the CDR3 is TGCGCCAGCAGCATAGTGGGAGACCAGTACAATGAGCAGTTCTTC. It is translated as CASSIVGDQYNEQFF.

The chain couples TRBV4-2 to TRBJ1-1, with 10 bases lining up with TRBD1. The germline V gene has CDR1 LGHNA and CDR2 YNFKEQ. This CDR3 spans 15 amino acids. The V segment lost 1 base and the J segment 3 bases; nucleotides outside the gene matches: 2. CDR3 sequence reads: CASSQVDRGDTEAFF. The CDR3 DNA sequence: TGTGCCAGCAGCCAAGTGGACAGGGGGGACACTGAAGCTTTCTTT.

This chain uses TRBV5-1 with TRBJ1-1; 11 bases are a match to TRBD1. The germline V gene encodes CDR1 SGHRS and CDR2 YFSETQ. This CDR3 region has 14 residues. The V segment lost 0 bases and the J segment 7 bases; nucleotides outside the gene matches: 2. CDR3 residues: CASSLGGTGGEAFF. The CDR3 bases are TGCGCCAGCAGCTTGGGGGGGACAGGGGGTGAAGCTTTCTTT.

CDR3 bases: TGTGCCAGCAGCCCCAGGAACCTAAACTCTGGAAACACCATATATTTT. Protein sequence: CASSPRNLNSGNTIYF. V is TRBV11-2 and J is TRBJ1-3; no clear D. The CDR3 length is 16 residues. Per germline, CDR1 SGHAT and CDR2 FQNNGV. The V end lost 5 bases, the J end lost 0 bases, and 14 bases lay between the germline ends.

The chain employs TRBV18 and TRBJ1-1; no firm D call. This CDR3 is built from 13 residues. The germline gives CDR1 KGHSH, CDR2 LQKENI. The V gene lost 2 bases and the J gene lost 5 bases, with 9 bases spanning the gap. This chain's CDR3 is CASSPTSTTEAFF. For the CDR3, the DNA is TGTGCCAGCTCACCAACGAGTACAACTGAAGCTTTCTTT.

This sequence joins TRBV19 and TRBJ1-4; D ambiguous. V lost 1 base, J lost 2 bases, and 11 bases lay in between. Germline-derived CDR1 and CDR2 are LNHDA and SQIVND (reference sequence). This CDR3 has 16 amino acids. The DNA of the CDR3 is TGTGCCAGTAGTATAGGGTACAGTATGACTAATGAAAAACTGTTTTTT. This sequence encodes CASSIGYSMTNEKLFF.

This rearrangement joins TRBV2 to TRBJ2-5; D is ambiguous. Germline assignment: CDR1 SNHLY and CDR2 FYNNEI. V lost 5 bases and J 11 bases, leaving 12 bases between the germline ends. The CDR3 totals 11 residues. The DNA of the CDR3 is TGTGCCAGCAGTTCCCTGGGGATGCAGTACTTC. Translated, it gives CASSSLGMQYF.

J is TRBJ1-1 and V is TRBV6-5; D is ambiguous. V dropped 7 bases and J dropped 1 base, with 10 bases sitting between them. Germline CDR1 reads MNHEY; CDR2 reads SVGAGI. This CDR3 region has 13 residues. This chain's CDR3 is CASTATSNTEAFF. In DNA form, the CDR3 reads TGTGCCAGCACCGCGACTTCGAACACTGAAGCTTTCTTT.

CDR3 in amino acids: CAISAQIQGSSEQYF. CDR3 nucleotide sequence: TGTGCCATCAGCGCACAGATACAGGGGTCGAGCGAGCAGTACTTC. The chain has TRBV10-3 and TRBJ2-7; 7 bases align to TRBD1. Germline loops: CDR1 ENHRY, CDR2 SYGVKD. V shed 6 bases and J 6 bases; nucleotides not matched to a gene: 14. The CDR3 runs to 15 residues.

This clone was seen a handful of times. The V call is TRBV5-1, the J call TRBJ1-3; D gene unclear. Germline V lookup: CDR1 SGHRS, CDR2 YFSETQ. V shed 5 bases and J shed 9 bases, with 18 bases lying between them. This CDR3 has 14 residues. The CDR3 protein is CASRTGPEMGTIYF. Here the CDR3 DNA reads TGCGCCAGCAGGACCGGGCCCGAGATGGGCACCATATATTTT.

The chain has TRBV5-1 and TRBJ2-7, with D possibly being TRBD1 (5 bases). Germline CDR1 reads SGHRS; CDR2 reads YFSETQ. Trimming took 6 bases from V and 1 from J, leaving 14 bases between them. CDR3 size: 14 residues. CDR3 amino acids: CASNPSDRSYEQYF. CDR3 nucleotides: TGCGCCAGCAACCCCTCTGACAGATCCTACGAGCAGTACTTC. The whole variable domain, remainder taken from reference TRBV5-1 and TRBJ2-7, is KAGVTQTPRYLIKTRGQQVTLSCSPISGHRSVSWYQQTPGQGLQFLFEYFSETQRNKGNFPGRFSGRQFSNSRSEMNVSTLELGDSALYLCASNPSDRSYEQYFGPGTRLTVT.

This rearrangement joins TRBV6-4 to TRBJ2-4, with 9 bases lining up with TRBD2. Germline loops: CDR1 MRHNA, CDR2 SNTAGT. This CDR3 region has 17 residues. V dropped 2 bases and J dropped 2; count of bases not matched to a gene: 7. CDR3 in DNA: TGTGCCAGCAGTGACGGGGGCGGGGGGGCCTCCAAAAACATTCAGTACTTC. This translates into CASSDGGGGASKNIQYF.

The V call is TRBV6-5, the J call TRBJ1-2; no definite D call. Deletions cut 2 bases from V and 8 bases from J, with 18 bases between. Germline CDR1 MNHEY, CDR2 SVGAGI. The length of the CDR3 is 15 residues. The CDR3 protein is CASSYESGGSRGYTF. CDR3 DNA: TGTGCCAGCAGTTACGAAAGTGGAGGCTCGCGGGGCTACACCTTC.

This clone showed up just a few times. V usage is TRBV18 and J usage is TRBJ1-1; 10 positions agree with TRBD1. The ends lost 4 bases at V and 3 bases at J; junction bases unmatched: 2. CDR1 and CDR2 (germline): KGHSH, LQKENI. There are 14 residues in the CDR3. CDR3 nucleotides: TGTGCCAGCTCACGACAGGGGGCGGACACTGAAGCTTTCTTT. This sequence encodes CASSRQGADTEAFF.

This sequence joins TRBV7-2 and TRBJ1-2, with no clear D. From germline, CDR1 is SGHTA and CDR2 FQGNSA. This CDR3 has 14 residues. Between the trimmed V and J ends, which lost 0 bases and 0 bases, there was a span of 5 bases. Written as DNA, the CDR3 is TGTGCCAGCAGCTTAGCGGCAACTAACTATGGCTACACCTTC. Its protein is CASSLAATNYGYTF. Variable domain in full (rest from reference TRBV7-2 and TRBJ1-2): GAGVSQSPSNKVTEKGKDVELRCDPISGHTALYWYRQSLGQGLEFLIYFQGNSAPDKSGLPSDRFSAERTGGSVSTLTIQRTQQEDSAVYLCASSLAATNYGYTFGSGTRLTVV.

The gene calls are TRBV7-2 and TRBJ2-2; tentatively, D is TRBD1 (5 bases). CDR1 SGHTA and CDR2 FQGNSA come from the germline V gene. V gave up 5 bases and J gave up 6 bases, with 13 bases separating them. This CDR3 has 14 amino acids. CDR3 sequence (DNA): TGTGCCAGCAGCCCCCCAGGGTTCGCCGGGGAGCTGTTTTTT. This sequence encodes CASSPPGFAGELFF.